These T cell receptor beta chains were read from a single sample in a study of blood T cell repertoires in COVID-19. Generated by immunoSEQ multiplex PCR, the TCRdb table keeps only in-frame clones and is missing some. The table has about 230,000 clones, 70% to 90% seen once. Input material: peripheral blood. The origin of the receptors is a woman in her 70s with active or convalescent COVID-19. Both conserved end residues are part of each CDR3. D genes are given only for firm matches. Some rows have no size entry. The others give once, few or many, or a class for an expanded clone.

j_call v_call cdr3_length d_call clone_size cdr3_nt cdr3_aa
TRBJ1-4 TRBV2 16 NA once TGTGCCAGCAGTGCGGGCAGGTCGGAGGGGTATGAAAAACTGTTTTTT CASSAGRSEGYEKLFF
TRBJ2-3 TRBV7-3 14 NA NA TGTGCCAGCAGCTCTAGGGACTTCACAGATACGCAGTATTTT CASSSRDFTDTQYF
TRBJ1-2 TRBV5-6 14 NA few TGTGCCAGCATCCAGGGCAGGACTAACTATGGCTACACCTTC CASIQGRTNYGYTF
TRBJ1-2 TRBV5-5 13 TRBD1 NA TGTGCCAGCACGGACAGGACTAACTATGGCTACACCTTC CASTDRTNYGYTF
TRBJ2-3 TRBV10-1 15 NA NA TGCGCCAGCAGTGAAAGGGGGAAGTGGACAGATACGCAGTATTTT CASSERGKWTDTQYF
TRBJ2-5 TRBV18 17 TRBD2 NA TGTGCCAGCTCACCACCGGGGCTAGCGGTAAACCAAGAGACCCAGTACTTC CASSPPGLAVNQETQYF
TRBJ2-1 TRBV20-1 11 NA NA TGCAGTGCTAGAGGGCTCCATGAGCAGTTCTTC CSARGLHEQFF
TRBJ1-5 TRBV7-8 12 NA NA TGTGCCAGCAGCCCACGGGTGGAGCCCCAGCATTTT CASSPRVEPQHF
TRBJ1-1 TRBV28 11 NA NA TGTGCCAGCAACATGAACACTGAAGCTTTCTTT CASNMNTEAFF
TRBJ1-5 TRBV2 14 TRBD1 NA TGTGCCAGCAGCGAACAGGGGATTGGGCAGCCCCAGCATTTT CASSEQGIGQPQHF
TRBJ2-1 TRBV25-1 15 TRBD1 NA TGTGCCACCCTTCCTGGACAGGGGGCGCCGAATGAGCAGTTCTTC CATLPGQGAPNEQFF
TRBJ2-2 TRBV6-5 15 TRBD1 NA TGTGCCAGCAGTTATCAACAGGGGGACACCGGGGAGCTGTTTTTT CASSYQQGDTGELFF
TRBJ2-1 TRBV10-2 16 NA NA TGCGCCAGCAGTGAGTCGGGACTCCCGAGAGGAAATGAGCAGTTCTTC CASSESGLPRGNEQFF
TRBJ2-3 TRBV11-2 16 TRBD1 NA TGTGCCAGCAGCCTCCCAACGGGACAGAGCACAGATACGCAGTATTTT CASSLPTGQSTDTQYF
TRBJ1-4 TRBV3-1/TRBV3-2 15 TRBD1 once TGTGCCAGCACCCAACGGGGACAGCTTAATGAAAAACTGTTTTTT CASTQRGQLNEKLFF
TRBJ2-5 TRBV5-4 13 NA NA TGTGCCAGCAGCTTCACAGGGCTGGAGACCCAGTACTTC CASSFTGLETQYF
TRBJ2-2 TRBV19 16 NA NA TGTGCCAGTAGTATTGGGGGGTCAGGGACCACCGGGGAGCTGTTTTTT CASSIGGSGTTGELFF
TRBJ1-5 TRBV6-2/TRBV6-3 13 NA NA TGTGCCAGCAGTCCGGACACCCTGCGGCCCCAGCATTTT CASSPDTLRPQHF
TRBJ1-2 TRBV7-2 15 TRBD1 NA TGTGCCAGCAGCTCGGACGAACAGGGGGCCTATGGCTACACCTTC CASSSDEQGAYGYTF
TRBJ2-7 TRBV4-3 15 TRBD2 NA TGCGCCAGCAGCCAAGGACTAGCGGCTGTCTACGAGCAGTACTTC CASSQGLAAVYEQYF
TRBJ1-1 TRBV12-2 18 NA NA TGTGCAAGTCGCTTAGCGTCCGACAGGGGGCGAAGGAACACTGAAGCTTTCTTT CASRLASDRGRRNTEAFF
TRBJ2-1 TRBV18 16 NA NA TGTGCCAGCTCACCCCGAGCGAACGCCCTATACAATGAGCAGTTCTTC CASSPRANALYNEQFF
TRBJ1-5 TRBV7-2 16 NA NA TGTGCCAGCAGCTTTGTTCAGGGCGAAGTTTCTCAGCCCCAGCATTTT CASSFVQGEVSQPQHF
TRBJ2-1 TRBV7-2 15 NA NA TGTGCCAGCAGTCTCCTAGCGTTCTCCTACAATGAGCAGTTCTTC CASSLLAFSYNEQFF
TRBJ1-1 TRBV20-1 10 NA once TGCAGGGGGGGAAAACCTGAAGCTTTCTTT CRGGKPEAFF
TRBJ1-1 TRBV3-1/TRBV3-2 14 NA few TGTGCCAGCAGCACCGGAGGTTGGGACACTGAAGCTTTCTTT CASSTGGWDTEAFF
TRBJ1-2 TRBV19 13 TRBD1 NA TGTGCCAGTAAAAAGGGGGCTGGCTATGGCTACACCTTC CASKKGAGYGYTF
TRBJ2-2 TRBV2 15 NA few TGTGCCAGCAGTCTCTCAGCAGGGGCAACCGGGGAGCTGTTTTTT CASSLSAGATGELFF
TRBJ1-6 TRBV6-6 15 TRBD1 NA TGTGCCAGCTACGACAGGGCTGTAGGAGGTTCACCCCTCCACTTT CASYDRAVGGSPLHF
TRBJ2-3 TRBV7-9 16 NA NA TGTGCCAGCAGCCTCTCCGGGCGAGGGTTCACAGATACGCAGTATTTT CASSLSGRGFTDTQYF
TRBJ2-3 TRBV7-6 15 NA NA TGTGCCAGCAGCTTAGCGACTCATAGCACAGATACGCAGTATTTT CASSLATHSTDTQYF
TRBJ1-2 TRBV25-1 13 TRBD1 NA TGTGCCAGCAGTCCGACAGGGTACTATGGCTACACCTTC CASSPTGYYGYTF
TRBJ2-7 TRBV4-3 15 NA NA TGCGCCAGCAGCCAAGATCTAAACCGTGCCTACGAGCAGTACTTC CASSQDLNRAYEQYF
TRBJ2-3 TRBV10-2 13 NA NA TGCGCCAGCAGTGAGCAGAGGCCGGGAACGCAGTATTTT CASSEQRPGTQYF
TRBJ2-7 TRBV10-2 14 TRBD2 few TGCGCCACCCGCCCCGGGGGGGATGCATACGAGCAGTACTTC CATRPGGDAYEQYF
TRBJ2-3 TRBV5-4 13 NA NA TGTGCCAGCAGCTTGAACGGGGTTGGGACGCAGTATTTT CASSLNGVGTQYF
TRBJ1-1 TRBV2 12 NA NA TGTGCCAGCAGTGGGGTGGGGCGGAAAGCTTTCTTT CASSGVGRKAFF
TRBJ1-5 TRBV7-9 15 TRBD1 NA TGTGCCACCGGACAGGGGGTTAATTCCAATCAGCCCCAGCATTTT CATGQGVNSNQPQHF
TRBJ2-1 TRBV15 14 NA NA TGTGCCACCAGCAGAGAGAGCACTAGCCCTCATGCGTTCTTC CATSRESTSPHAFF
TRBJ1-1 TRBV29-1 11 NA NA TGCAGCGTTCAGGGAGGGGCACGAACTGAATTT CSVQGGARTEF
TRBJ1-4 TRBV3-1/TRBV3-2 12 NA NA TGTGCCAGCAGTCTCCGCCGGGAAAAACTGTTTTTT CASSLRREKLFF
TRBJ1-1 TRBV5-1 14 TRBD1 NA TGCGCCAGCAGCCGGGACAGCACGAACACTGAAGCTTTCTTT CASSRDSTNTEAFF
TRBJ1-1 TRBV7-8 13 TRBD1 NA TGTGCCAGCAGCCTTGGGACAGGGGGGGAAGCTTTCTTT CASSLGTGGEAFF
TRBJ2-1 TRBV4-1 20 TRBD2 NA TGCGCCAGCAGCCACACTAGCGGGAGCCGGACTGGGAGCTCCTACAATGAGCAGTTCTTC CASSHTSGSRTGSSYNEQFF
TRBJ1-4 TRBV5-1 16 TRBD1 NA TGCGCCAGCAGCTTCGGACAGGCCTCTTTTAATGAAAAACTGTTTTTT CASSFGQASFNEKLFF
TRBJ2-5 TRBV4-2 15 TRBD2 once TGTGCCAGCAGCCAAGATTTAGCGGGGTGGGAGACCCAGTACTTC CASSQDLAGWETQYF
TRBJ2-7 TRBV4-1 15 NA once TGCGCCAGCAGCCACGGCAGATCCAGGCCTTACGAGCAGTACTTC CASSHGRSRPYEQYF
TRBJ1-2 TRBV7-2 13 NA NA TGTGCCAGCAGCTTAGGGCAGGGCTATGGCTACACCTTC CASSLGQGYGYTF
TRBJ1-5 TRBV19 18 TRBD1 NA TGTGCCAGTAGTATTCGGGGACAGGGATTAAGCGGCAATCAGCCCCAGCATTTT CASSIRGQGLSGNQPQHF
TRBJ2-1 TRBV5-4 16 NA NA TGTGCCAGCAGCTTGGCCCGGGGGAGCTCCTACAATGAGCAGTTCTTC CASSLARGSSYNEQFF
TRBJ2-5 TRBV30 12 TRBD1 NA TGTGCCTGGGGGGACAGGGTAGAGACCCAGTACTTC CAWGDRVETQYF
TRBJ1-1 TRBV7-3 15 TRBD1 NA TGTGCCAGCAGCTTACATGGGACAGGGTCTTCTGAAGCTTTCTTT CASSLHGTGSSEAFF
TRBJ2-1 TRBV11-1 16 NA NA TGTGCCAGCAGCTCTGGTACAGGAAGCTCCTACAATGAGCAGTTCTTC CASSSGTGSSYNEQFF
TRBJ2-7 TRBV10-2 15 NA NA TGCGCCAGCAGTGAGGGGCTGTCAGGGTCCTACGAGCAGTACTTC CASSEGLSGSYEQYF
TRBJ2-1 TRBV7-2 13 NA NA TGTGCCAGCAGCCAATCGCGTGGCAATGAGCAGTTCTTC CASSQSRGNEQFF
TRBJ1-3 TRBV6-5 14 NA many TGTGCCAGCAGCCGAACCGGGGGGCCAAACACCATATATTTT CASSRTGGPNTIYF
TRBJ1-2 TRBV6-5 12 NA NA TGTGCCAGCAGTCAACCTCGCGGTGGCTACACCTTC CASSQPRGGYTF
TRBJ1-5 TRBV7-2 15 TRBD1 NA TGTGCCAGCAGCTCAGCCCCAGGACAGGGCCAGCCCCAGCATTTT CASSSAPGQGQPQHF
TRBJ2-3 TRBV4-2 16 TRBD2 NA TGTGCCAGCAGCCAAGAACTAGCGGGAGGCGCAGATACGCAGTATTTT CASSQELAGGADTQYF